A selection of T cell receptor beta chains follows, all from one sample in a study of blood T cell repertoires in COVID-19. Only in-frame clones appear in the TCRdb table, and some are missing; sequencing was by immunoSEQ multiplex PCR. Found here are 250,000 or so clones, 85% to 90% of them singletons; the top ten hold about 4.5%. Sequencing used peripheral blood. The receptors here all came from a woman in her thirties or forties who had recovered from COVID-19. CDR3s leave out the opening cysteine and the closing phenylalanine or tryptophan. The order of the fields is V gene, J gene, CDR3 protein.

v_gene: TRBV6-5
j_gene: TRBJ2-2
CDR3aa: ASSFSIVRGGELF

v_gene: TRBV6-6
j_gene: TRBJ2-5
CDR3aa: ASSVRKETQY

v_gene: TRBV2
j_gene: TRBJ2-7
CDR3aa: ASSENNWSEQY

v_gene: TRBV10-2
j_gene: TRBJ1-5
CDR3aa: ASSPGYSNQPQH

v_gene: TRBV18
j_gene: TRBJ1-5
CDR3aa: ASSPGNRGQPQH

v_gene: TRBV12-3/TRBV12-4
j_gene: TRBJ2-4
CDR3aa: ASRPPEGIQY

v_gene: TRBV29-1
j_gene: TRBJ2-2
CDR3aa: SVIPGHNTGELF

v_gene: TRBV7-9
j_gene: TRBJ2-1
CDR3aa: ASSLVAGGSEQF

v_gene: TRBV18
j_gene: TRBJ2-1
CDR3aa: ASSDGLGGEQF

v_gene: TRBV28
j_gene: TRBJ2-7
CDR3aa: ASNQGLYEQY